The rows below give T cell receptor beta chains drawn from one sample of a study of blood T cell repertoires in COVID-19. The protocol was immunoSEQ multiplex PCR, while the TCRdb copy is restricted to in-frame clones and leaves out a portion. This sample has around 140,000 clones, with 75% to 90% found just once. The sequenced material came from peripheral blood. These receptors were collected from a man aged 18 to 30 with COVID-19, enrolled during active disease. The CDR3 runs from the conserved cysteine through the conserved F or W. The D gene is left open where the match is weak.

>TRBJ2-2|TRBV18|15|-
CASSPGNLGTGELFF
>TRBJ1-5|TRBV7-2|15|TRBD1
CASSLAGTANQPQHF
>TRBJ2-1|TRBV6-5|14|-
CASSPTTDYNEQFF
>TRBJ1-6|TRBV13|16|TRBD1
CASSHTTTGDVSPLHF
>TRBJ2-7|TRBV10-2|15|TRBD2
CASSELQREPYEQYF
>TRBJ2-5|TRBV10-3|14|TRBD2
CAISGTSGTETQYF
>TRBJ2-1|TRBV30|19|-
CAWSGSMVGGRKSYNEQFF
>TRBJ1-1|TRBV6-5|16|-
CASSYSVQDPNTEAFF
>TRBJ2-5|TRBV9|13|-
CASSVSLQETQYF
>TRBJ1-5|TRBV7-9|14|-
CASSAPQVNQPQHF
>TRBJ1-2|TRBV2|13|TRBD1
CASSQGQGDGYTF
>TRBJ2-7|TRBV28|19|TRBD2
CASSLSLAGFFGNSYEQYF
>TRBJ2-2|TRBV3-1/TRBV3-2|14|TRBD1
CASSDRVPTGELFF
>TRBJ2-3|TRBV7-2|17|TRBD2
CASSPLGAGGPADTQYF
>TRBJ2-1|TRBV4-3|13|-
CASSPGRGFEQFF
>TRBJ2-2|TRBV7-6|16|TRBD2
CASSPTSGPNTGELFF
>TRBJ2-7|TRBV4-1|20|TRBD2
CASSQGWMGLAVLPGLEQYF
>TRBJ2-7|TRBV11-1|13|-
CASTWWGAYEQYF
>TRBJ1-1|TRBV7-3|14|TRBD1
CASSPDRGRAEAFF
>TRBJ1-2|TRBV6-5|15|TRBD1
CASGPGQGVLFGYTF
>TRBJ2-7|TRBV28|16|-
CASSIIGGGVPYEQYF
>TRBJ2-5|TRBV11-3|15|TRBD1
CASSSGQGSGETQYF
>TRBJ1-2|TRBV3-1/TRBV3-2|14|TRBD1
CASSGLGTVYGYTF
>TRBJ2-7|TRBV5-6|12|-
CASSSGAYEQYF
>TRBJ2-7|TRBV29-1|15|TRBD1
CSVLGPDRGTQEQYF
>TRBJ1-5|TRBV10-3|15|TRBD1
CAISEAQGDNQPQHF
>TRBJ2-5|TRBV15|16|TRBD2
CATSRDRLAGVETQYF
>TRBJ2-1|TRBV28|16|TRBD1
CASSPPGTGKVNEQFF
>TRBJ1-5|TRBV6-2/TRBV6-3|16|-
CASSYRGRVSNQPQHF
>TRBJ1-1|TRBV27|14|TRBD1
CASSLGQGNTEAFF
>TRBJ2-6|TRBV5-4|15|-
CASSPHGTGANVLTF
>TRBJ1-2|TRBV6-2/TRBV6-3|13|TRBD1
CASSLTGDYGYTF
>TRBJ1-1|TRBV27|12|-
CASSTGYTEAFF
>TRBJ1-3|TRBV7-9|18|TRBD1
CASSRAGQDGSSGNTIYF
>TRBJ2-1|TRBV10-2|13|-
CASSGGNYNEQFF
>TRBJ1-5|TRBV27|13|-
CASGGGGNQPQHF
>TRBJ1-3|TRBV6-1|17|-
CASSETVASYSGNTIYF
>TRBJ2-2|TRBV6-6|12|-
CAGRAEAGELFF
>TRBJ1-2|TRBV4-1|14|-
CASSQLGQSYGYTF
>TRBJ2-7|TRBV4-3|13|TRBD1
CASSQQGAEEQYF
>TRBJ2-7|TRBV27|15|TRBD2
CASSLSGPGKLEQYF
>TRBJ2-7|TRBV30|14|-
CAWSVLGAGDEQYF
>TRBJ2-1|TRBV28|14|-
CASAVVRAYNEQFF
>TRBJ1-2|TRBV5-4|15|-
CASSPKLDRNYGYTF
>TRBJ1-2|TRBV3-1/TRBV3-2|15|-
CASSQDRSSFYGYTF
>TRBJ2-7|TRBV7-9|13|TRBD1
CASLDRGDYEQYF
>TRBJ1-5|TRBV6-1|12|-
CASSEVLQPQHF
>TRBJ1-2|TRBV23-1|12|-
CASGREVLGYTF